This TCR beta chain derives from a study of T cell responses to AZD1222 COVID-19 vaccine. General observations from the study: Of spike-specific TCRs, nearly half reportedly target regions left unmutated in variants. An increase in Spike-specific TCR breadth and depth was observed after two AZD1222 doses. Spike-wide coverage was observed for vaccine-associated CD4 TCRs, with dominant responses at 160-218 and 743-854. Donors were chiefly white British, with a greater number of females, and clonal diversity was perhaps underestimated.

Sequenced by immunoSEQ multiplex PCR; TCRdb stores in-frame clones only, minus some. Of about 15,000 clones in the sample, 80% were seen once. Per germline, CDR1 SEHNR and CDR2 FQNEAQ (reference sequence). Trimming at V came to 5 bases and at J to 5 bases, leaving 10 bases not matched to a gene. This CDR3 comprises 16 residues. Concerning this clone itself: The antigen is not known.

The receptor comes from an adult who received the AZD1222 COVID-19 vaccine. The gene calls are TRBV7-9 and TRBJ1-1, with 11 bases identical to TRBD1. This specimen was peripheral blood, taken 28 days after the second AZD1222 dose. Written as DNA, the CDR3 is TGTGCCAGCAGCACCGGACAGGGGGCGGGAGGGACTGAAGCTTTCTTT. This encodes CASSTGQGAGGTEAFF.